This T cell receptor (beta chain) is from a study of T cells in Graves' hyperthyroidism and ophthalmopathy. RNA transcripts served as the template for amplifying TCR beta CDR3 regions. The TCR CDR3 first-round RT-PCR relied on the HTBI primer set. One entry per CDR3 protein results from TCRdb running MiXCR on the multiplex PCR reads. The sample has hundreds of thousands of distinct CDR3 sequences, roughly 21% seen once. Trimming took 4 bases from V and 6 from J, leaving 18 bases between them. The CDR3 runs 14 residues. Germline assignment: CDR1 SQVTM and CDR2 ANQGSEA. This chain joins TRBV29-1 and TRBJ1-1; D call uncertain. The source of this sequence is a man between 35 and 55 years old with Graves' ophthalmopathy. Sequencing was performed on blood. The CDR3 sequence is CSVAPRTLVAEAFF. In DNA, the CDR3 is TGCAGCGTTGCCCCTAGGACCCTAGTGGCTGAAGCTTTCTTT. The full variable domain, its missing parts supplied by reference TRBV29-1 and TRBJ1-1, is SAVISQKPSRDICQRGTSLTIQCQVDSQVTMMFWYRQQPGQSLTLIATANQGSEATYESGFVIDKFPISRPNLTFSTLTVSNMSPEDSSIYLCSVAPRTLVAEAFFGQGTRLTVV.